This TCR beta chain comes out of a study of cytomegalovirus exposure and HLA in healthy donors. Germline loops: CDR1 SQVTM, CDR2 ANQGSEA. The CDR3 consists of 16 residues. After removal of 1 base from V and 3 bases from J, the junction contained 8 bases not matched to a gene. Use of 60 Vbeta and 13 Jbeta primers characterized the PCR. TCRdb's copy holds only in-frame clones and misses some; the assay was immunoSEQ multiplex PCR. Here the sample spans 150,000 to 200,000 clones, roughly 81% being singletons. Input material: PBMCs. The source is a woman between 18 and 29 years old in good health and CMV-seropositive. The J gene is TRBJ1-2, the V gene TRBV29-1, with 10 nucleotides matching TRBD1. CDR3 sequence: CSVEAWDRGSDYGYTF. Written as DNA, the CDR3 is TGCAGCGTTGAAGCGTGGGACAGGGGTTCGGACTATGGCTACACCTTC.